The 9 T cell receptor beta chains below all came from one sample that was sequenced in a study of T cell responses to AZD1222 COVID-19 vaccine. The method was immunoSEQ multiplex PCR; TCRdb's version includes in-frame clones alone and lacks a portion of them. The sample includes 90,000 to 120,000 clones, about 90% of them seen just once. The sample in question was peripheral blood, obtained on day 0 of AZD1222 vaccination. Receptors originate from an adult in good health.

This clone came up once. The V call is TRBV6-6, the J call TRBJ2-2; 7 bases are a match to TRBD1. This CDR3 region has 14 residues. The V gene's germline CDR1 is MNHNY and CDR2 SVGAGI (reference sequence). Trimming took 7 bases from V and 5 from J; bases not matched to a gene: 7. CDR3 DNA sequence: TGTGCCAGCATAAGGGGGCGTAGAACCGGGGAGCTGTTTTTT. Translation gives CASIRGRRTGELFF.

V is TRBV11-2 and J is TRBJ1-5; D not certain. Per germline, CDR1 SGHAT and CDR2 FQNNGV. The CDR3 covers 15 residues. Trimming took 5 bases from V and 4 from J, leaving 15 bases between them. CDR3 bases: TGTGCCAGCAGCGAGGCGGGTAGGGAGAATCAGCCCCAGCATTTT. This codes for CASSEAGRENQPQHF.

The rearrangement uses TRBV5-4 and TRBJ2-6; a possible D gene is TRBD2 (6 bases). The germline CDR1 and CDR2 sequences are SGHNT and YYREEE (reference sequence). Trimming removed 4 bases from V and 1 base from J, with 6 bases in between. The CDR3 loop spans 14 amino acids. The CDR3 DNA reads as TGTGCCAGCAGCCGGGGGTCTGGGGCCAACGTCCTGACTTTC. Translating it yields CASSRGSGANVLTF.

This clone was seen only a few times. The chain is built from TRBV11-3 and TRBJ2-2; no firm D call. With 1 base removed from V and 5 bases from J, the gap between germline ends came to 5 bases. In germline, CDR1 is SGHNT, CDR2 YENEEA. CDR3 length equals 13 residues. The CDR3 DNA sequence: TGTGCCAGCAGCTTAGCGGAAACCGGGGAGCTGTTTTTT. Translated, it gives CASSLAETGELFF.

J is TRBJ1-2 and V is TRBV5-1; D gene ambiguous. V lost 0 bases and J 5 bases, leaving 5 bases between the germline ends. Germline V gene lookup returns CDR1 SGHRS and CDR2 YFSETQ. The CDR3 loop spans 12 amino acids. This chain's CDR3 is CASSLDKYGYTF. CDR3 nucleotides: TGCGCCAGCAGCTTGGACAAGTATGGCTACACCTTC.

This sequence joins TRBV10-1 and TRBJ1-6, with D maybe TRBD1 (5 bases). The CDR3 is 12 amino acids. Between the trimmed V and J ends, which lost 5 bases and 10 bases, there was a span of 9 bases. Germline lookup yields CDR1 WNHNN and CDR2 SYGVQD (reference sequence). The CDR3 DNA is TGCGCCAGCAGTCCAGGGTACTCACCCCTCCACTTT. This translates into CASSPGYSPLHF.

This rearrangement joins TRBV6-2 or TRBV6-3 to TRBJ1-2; a weak D match, TRBD1 (6 bases). CDR1 is MNHEY and CDR2 is SVGEGT in the germline V gene. This CDR3 has 14 amino acids. Trimming stripped 4 bases from V and 4 bases from J, with 13 bases between. CDR3 nucleotides: TGTGCCAGCAGTTTCGGAGGGGGAGGCTATGGCTACACCTTC. Amino acid sequence: CASSFGGGGYGYTF.

This chain connects TRBV5-4 to TRBJ1-1; TRBD1 agrees at 8 bases. The CDR3 sequence is 16 residues long. J gave up 4 bases and V 3 bases, and 11 bases lay outside the gene matches. CDR1 and CDR2 (germline): SGHNT, YYREEE (reference sequence). The CDR3 DNA reads as TGTGCCAGCAGCTCCTGGGGTGACAGGGGAAGCACTGAAGCTTTCTTT. It encodes CASSSWGDRGSTEAFF.

This clone was recorded once. The genes are TRBV5-1 and TRBJ2-7; TRBD1 matches 10 bases. Germline-derived CDR1 and CDR2 are SGHRS and YFSETQ. This CDR3 contains 17 residues. J lost 4 bases, V lost 2 bases, and 12 bases had no gene match. CDR3 loop: CASSFAHGQGVVYEQYF. For the CDR3, the DNA is TGCGCCAGCAGCTTCGCCCACGGACAGGGGGTGGTTTACGAGCAGTACTTC.